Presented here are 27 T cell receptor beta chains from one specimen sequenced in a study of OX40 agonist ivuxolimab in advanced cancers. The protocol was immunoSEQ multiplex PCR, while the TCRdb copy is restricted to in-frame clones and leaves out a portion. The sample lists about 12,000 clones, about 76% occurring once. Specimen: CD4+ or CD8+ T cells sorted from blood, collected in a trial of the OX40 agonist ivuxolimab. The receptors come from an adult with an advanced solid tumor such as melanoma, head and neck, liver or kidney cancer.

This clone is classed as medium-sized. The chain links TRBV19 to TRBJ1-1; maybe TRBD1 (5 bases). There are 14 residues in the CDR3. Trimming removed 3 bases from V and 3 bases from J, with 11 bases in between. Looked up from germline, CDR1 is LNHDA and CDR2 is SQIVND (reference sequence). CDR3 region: CASSMRGGDTEAFF. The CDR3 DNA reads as TGTGCCAGTAGTATGAGGGGTGGGGACACTGAAGCTTTCTTT.

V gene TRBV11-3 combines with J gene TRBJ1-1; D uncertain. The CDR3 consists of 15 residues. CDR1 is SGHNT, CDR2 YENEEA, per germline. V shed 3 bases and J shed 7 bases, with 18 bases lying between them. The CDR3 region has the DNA TGTGCCAGCAGCTTTTCTTCCTTAGACGGGGATGAAGCTTTCTTT. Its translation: CASSFSSLDGDEAFF. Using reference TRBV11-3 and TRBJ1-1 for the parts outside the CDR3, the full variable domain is EAGVVQSPRYKIIEKKQPVAFWCNPISGHNTLYWYLQNLGQGPELLIRYENEEAVDDSQLPKDRFSAERLKGVDSTLKIQPAELGDSAVYLCASSFSSLDGDEAFFGQGTRLTVV.

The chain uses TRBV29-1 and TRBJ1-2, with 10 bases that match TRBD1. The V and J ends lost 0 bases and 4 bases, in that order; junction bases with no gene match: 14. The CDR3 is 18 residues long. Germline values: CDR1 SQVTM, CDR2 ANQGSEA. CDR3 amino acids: CSVEDSERQGAAFYGYTF. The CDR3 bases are TGCAGCGTTGAAGATTCCGAACGACAGGGGGCGGCCTTCTATGGCTACACCTTC.

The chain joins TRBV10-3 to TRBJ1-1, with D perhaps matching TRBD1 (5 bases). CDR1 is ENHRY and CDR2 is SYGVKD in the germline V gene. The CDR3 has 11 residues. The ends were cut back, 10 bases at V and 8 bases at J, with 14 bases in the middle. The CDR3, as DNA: TGTGCCACCGAGGGTGGGACGGAAGCTTTCTTT. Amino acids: CATEGGTEAFF.

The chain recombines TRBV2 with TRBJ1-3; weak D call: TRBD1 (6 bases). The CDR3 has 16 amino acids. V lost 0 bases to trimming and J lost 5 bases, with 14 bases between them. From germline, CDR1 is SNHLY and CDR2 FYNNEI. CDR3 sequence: CASSEALTGWRNTIYF. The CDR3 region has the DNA TGTGCCAGCAGTGAAGCGCTCACAGGGTGGAGAAACACCATATATTTT.

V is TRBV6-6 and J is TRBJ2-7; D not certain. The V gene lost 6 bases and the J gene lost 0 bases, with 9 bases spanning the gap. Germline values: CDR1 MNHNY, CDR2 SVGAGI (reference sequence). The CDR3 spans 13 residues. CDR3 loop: CASSPPSSYEQYV. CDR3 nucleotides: TGTGCCAGCAGCCCGCCCTCCTCCTACGAGCAGTACGTC.

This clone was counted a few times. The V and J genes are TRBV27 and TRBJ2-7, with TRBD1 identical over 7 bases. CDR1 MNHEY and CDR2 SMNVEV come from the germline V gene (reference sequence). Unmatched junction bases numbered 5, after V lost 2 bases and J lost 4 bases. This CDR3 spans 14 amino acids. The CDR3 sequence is CASSLRAGGYEQYF. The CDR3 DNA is TGTGCCAGCAGTTTACGGGCAGGGGGTTACGAGCAGTACTTC.

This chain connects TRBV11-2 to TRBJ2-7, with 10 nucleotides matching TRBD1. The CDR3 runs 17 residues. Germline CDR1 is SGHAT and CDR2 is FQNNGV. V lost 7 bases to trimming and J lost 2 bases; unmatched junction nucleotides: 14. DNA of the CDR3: TGTGCCAGCACCTTCGGTATCGGGGACAGGGGTGCCTACGAGCAGTACTTC. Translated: CASTFGIGDRGAYEQYF.

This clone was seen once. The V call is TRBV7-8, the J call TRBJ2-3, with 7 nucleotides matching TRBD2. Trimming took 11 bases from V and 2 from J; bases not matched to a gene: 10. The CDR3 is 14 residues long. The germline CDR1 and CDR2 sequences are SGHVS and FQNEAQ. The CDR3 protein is CAGTLAASTDTQYF. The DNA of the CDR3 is TGTGCCGGGACTCTAGCGGCTTCCACAGATACGCAGTATTTT.

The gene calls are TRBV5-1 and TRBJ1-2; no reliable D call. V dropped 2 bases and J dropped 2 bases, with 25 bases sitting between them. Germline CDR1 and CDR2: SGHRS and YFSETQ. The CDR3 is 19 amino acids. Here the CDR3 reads CASSLKGLEQKILNYGYTF. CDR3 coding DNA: TGCGCCAGCAGCTTAAAAGGTTTGGAACAGAAAATCCTCAACTATGGCTACACCTTC.

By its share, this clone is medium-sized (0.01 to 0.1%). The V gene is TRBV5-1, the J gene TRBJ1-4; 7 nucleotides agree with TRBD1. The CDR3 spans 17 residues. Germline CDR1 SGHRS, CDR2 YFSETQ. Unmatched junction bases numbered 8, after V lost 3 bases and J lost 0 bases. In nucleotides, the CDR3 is TGCGCCAGCAGCTGGCCCGGGACAGACACAACTAATGAAAAACTGTTTTTT. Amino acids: CASSWPGTDTTNEKLFF.

Written as DNA, the CDR3 is TGTGCCAGCAACCTAGGATCAGGGGTGACTGAAGCTTTCTTT. Amino acid sequence: CASNLGSGVTEAFF. V gene TRBV28 combines with J gene TRBJ1-1; the D gene is possibly TRBD1 (6 bases). The V and J ends lost 7 bases and 5 bases respectively, with 17 bases between them. CDR1 is MDHEN and CDR2 is SYDVKM in the germline V gene. This CDR3 spans 14 amino acids.

CDR3 sequence: CASSLRDRGRRELFF. The CDR3 bases are TGCGCCAGCAGCTTACGGGACAGGGGGCGTAGGGAGCTGTTTTTT. The V and J genes are TRBV5-1 and TRBJ2-2, with 12 bases identical to TRBD1. Germline CDR1 and CDR2: SGHRS and YFSETQ. Losses at the gene ends were 2 bases for V and 9 bases for J; bases not matched to a gene: 5. CDR3 length equals 15 residues.

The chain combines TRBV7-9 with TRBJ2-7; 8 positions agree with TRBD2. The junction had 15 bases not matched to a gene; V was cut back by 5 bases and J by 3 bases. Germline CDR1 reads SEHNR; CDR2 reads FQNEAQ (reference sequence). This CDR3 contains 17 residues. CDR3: CASSQVPTERGHYEQYF. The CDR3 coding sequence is TGTGCCAGCAGCCAAGTCCCGACTGAGCGGGGGCACTACGAGCAGTACTTC.

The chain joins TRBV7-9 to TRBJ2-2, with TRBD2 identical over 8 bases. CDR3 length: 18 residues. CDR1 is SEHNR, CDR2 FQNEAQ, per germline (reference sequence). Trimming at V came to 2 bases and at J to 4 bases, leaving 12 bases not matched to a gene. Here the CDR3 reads CASSLFGPGLGTTGELFF. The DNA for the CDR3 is TGTGCCAGCAGCTTATTCGGACCGGGACTAGGGACCACCGGGGAGCTGTTTTTT.

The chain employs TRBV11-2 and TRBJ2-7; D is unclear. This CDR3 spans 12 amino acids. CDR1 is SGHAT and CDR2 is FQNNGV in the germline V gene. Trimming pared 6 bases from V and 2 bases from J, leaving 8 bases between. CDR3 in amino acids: CASSLNTYEQYV. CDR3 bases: TGTGCCAGCAGTTTAAACACCTACGAGCAGTACGTC.

CDR3 nucleotide sequence: TGTGCCAGCAGGGTGGGACAGGGTCGGGCCGGGGAGCTGTTTTTT. Its protein product is CASRVGQGRAGELFF. This sequence joins TRBV2 and TRBJ2-2; 9 bases match TRBD1. The germline V gene has CDR1 SNHLY and CDR2 FYNNEI. V lost 6 bases to trimming and J lost 6 bases; unmatched junction nucleotides: 8. The CDR3 loop spans 15 amino acids.

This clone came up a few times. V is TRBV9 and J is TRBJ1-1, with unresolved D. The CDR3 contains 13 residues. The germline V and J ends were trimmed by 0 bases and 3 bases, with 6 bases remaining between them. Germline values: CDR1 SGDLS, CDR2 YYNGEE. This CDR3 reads CASSVGGDTEAFF. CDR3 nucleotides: TGTGCCAGCAGCGTAGGCGGGGACACTGAAGCTTTCTTT.

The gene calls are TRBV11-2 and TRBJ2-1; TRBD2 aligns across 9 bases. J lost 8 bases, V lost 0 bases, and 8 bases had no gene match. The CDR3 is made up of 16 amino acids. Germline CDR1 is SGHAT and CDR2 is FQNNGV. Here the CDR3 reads CASSLEVAGVSHEQFF. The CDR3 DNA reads TGTGCCAGCAGCTTAGAGGTAGCGGGAGTTTCCCATGAGCAGTTCTTC. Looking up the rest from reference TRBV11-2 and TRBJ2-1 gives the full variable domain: EAGVAQSPRYKIIEKRQSVAFWCNPISGHATLYWYQQILGQGPKLLIQFQNNGVVDDSQLPKDRFSAERLKGVDSTLKIQPAKLEDSAVYLCASSLEVAGVSHEQFFGPGTRLTVL.

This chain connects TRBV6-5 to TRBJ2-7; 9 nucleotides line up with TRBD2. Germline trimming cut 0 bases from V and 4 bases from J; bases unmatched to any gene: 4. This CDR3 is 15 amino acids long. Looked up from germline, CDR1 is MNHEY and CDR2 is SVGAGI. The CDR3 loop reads CASSYSGSGSYEQYF. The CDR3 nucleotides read TGTGCCAGCAGTTACTCGGGTAGCGGGAGTTACGAGCAGTACTTC.

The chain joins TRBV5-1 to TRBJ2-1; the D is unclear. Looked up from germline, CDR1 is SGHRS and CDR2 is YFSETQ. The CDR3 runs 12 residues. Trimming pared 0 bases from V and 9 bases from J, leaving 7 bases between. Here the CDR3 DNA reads TGCGCCAGCAGCTTGGCCGGCGGTGAGCAGTTCTTC. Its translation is CASSLAGGEQFF.

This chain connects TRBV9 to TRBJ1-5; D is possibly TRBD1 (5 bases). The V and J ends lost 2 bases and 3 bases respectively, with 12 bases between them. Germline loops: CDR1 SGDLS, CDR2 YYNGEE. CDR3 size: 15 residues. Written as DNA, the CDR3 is TGTGCCAGCAGCGTCGACGGACACAACAATCAGCCCCAGCATTTT. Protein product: CASSVDGHNNQPQHF.

The CDR3 spells CASGNYEQYV. The CDR3 DNA reads as TGTGCCAGCGGAAACTACGAGCAGTACGTC. The rearrangement uses TRBV4-2 and TRBJ2-7; D gene unclear. Trimming took off 8 bases at V and 3 bases at J, with 5 bases between the two ends. Per the germline V gene, CDR1 is LGHNA and CDR2 is YNFKEQ. The CDR3 length is 10 residues.

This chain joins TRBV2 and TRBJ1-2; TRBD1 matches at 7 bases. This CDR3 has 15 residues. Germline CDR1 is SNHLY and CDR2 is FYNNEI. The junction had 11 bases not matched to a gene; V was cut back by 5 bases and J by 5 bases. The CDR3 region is CASSTPRQGGYGYTF. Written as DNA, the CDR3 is TGTGCCAGCAGTACCCCTAGACAGGGAGGGTATGGCTACACCTTC.

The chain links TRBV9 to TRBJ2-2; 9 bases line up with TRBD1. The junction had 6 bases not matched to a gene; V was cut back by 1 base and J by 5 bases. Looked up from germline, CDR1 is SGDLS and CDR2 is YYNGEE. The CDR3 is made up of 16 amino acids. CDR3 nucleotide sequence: TGTGCCAGCAGCGTACCGGACAGGGGAGGAACCGGGGAGCTGTTTTTT. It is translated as CASSVPDRGGTGELFF.

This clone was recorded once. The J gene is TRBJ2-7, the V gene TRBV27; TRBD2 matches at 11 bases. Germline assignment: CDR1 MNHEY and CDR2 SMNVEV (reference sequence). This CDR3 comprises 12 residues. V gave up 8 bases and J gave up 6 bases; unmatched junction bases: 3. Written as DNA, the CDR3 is TGTGCCAGCCGACTAGCGGGACGCGAGCAGTACTTC. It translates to CASRLAGREQYF.

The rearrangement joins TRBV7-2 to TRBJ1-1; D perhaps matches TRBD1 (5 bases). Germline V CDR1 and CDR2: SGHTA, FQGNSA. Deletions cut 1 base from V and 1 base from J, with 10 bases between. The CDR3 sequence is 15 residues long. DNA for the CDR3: TGTGCCAGCAGCTTAGATCTTACAGGGAACACTGAAGCTTTCTTT. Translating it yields CASSLDLTGNTEAFF.